This is a list of T cell receptor beta chains from one sample in a study of patients and donors after allogeneic stem cell transplantation. TCRdb recomputed calls from the RT-PCR reads with MiXCR, one row per CDR3 protein. The sample holds 84,000 or so distinct CDR3 sequences, roughly 52% seen once. Sequencing input: blood, either unsorted or a sorted T cell fraction (not recorded which). The receptors come from a human donor who was either an allogeneic HSCT recipient or a stem cell or donor lymphocyte infusion donor (not recorded which). It is not recorded whose cells these are; they may come from a transplant donor. The CDR3 runs from the conserved cysteine through the conserved F or W. Each record gives: J gene, CDR3 length, V gene, CDR3 protein.

TRBJ1-2 13 TRBV28 CASSTRTGGGYTF
TRBJ1-2 13 TRBV29-1 CSLAGAGNYGYTF
TRBJ2-7 14 TRBV13 CASSLGTVTYEQYF
TRBJ1-2 16 TRBV20-1 CSAKKPGQTVNYGYTF
TRBJ2-7 13 TRBV6-5 CASSRDASYEQYF
TRBJ1-6 17 TRBV25-1 CASSELTGGSYNSPLHF
TRBJ1-2 14 TRBV4-3 CASSQGDKVYGYTF
TRBJ2-1 13 TRBV3-1 CASSQVRRDEQFF
TRBJ1-6 14 TRBV6-6 CASSYQASNSPLHF
TRBJ2-5 14 TRBV12-3/TRBV12-4 CASRPWDNQETQYF
TRBJ1-3 15 TRBV6-2/TRBV6-3 CASTGRRTGKNTIYF
TRBJ2-7 11 TRBV27 CASSLGYEQYF
TRBJ1-4 17 TRBV7-6 CASSARTGQGTNEKLFF
TRBJ1-5 14 TRBV11-2 CASSLGQPGLPQHF
TRBJ1-1 15 TRBV6-2/TRBV6-3 CASSPPGDMNTEAFF
TRBJ1-2 14 TRBV29-1 CSVDDEGSPYGYTF